This T cell receptor (beta chain) was retrieved from a study of blood T cells in healthy people across ages. Points from the study as a whole: In older individuals, TCR beta diversity per million T cells was lower, falling roughly linearly with age. Versus aged donors, long-lived donors had higher diversity and more naive CD4+ cells.

On this clonotype itself: The antigen is not known.

Germline loops: CDR1 MGHDK, CDR2 SYGVNS. J was trimmed by 7 bases and V by 2 bases; bases with no gene match: 8. The CDR3 has 15 amino acids. It was ten milliliters of peripheral blood that were drawn from each donor. PCR was performed a second time for about 7 to 11 cycles using a sample-barcoded 5' primer and a J-beta primer mix. Through a template-switch adaptor with 12 random nucleotides, each cDNA molecule received a tag. TCRdb recomputed calls from the 5' RACE reads with MiXCR, one row per CDR3 protein. The sample yields over 1,200,000 distinct CDR3 sequences, around 59% seen once. This TCR was recovered from a man between 18 and 29 years old in good health. V usage is TRBV25-1 and J usage is TRBJ2-1; 7 bases align to TRBD1. Sample: blood. CDR3 loop: CASSEVTGARNEQFF. The CDR3 region has the DNA TGTGCCAGCAGTGAAGTCACAGGGGCAAGAAATGAGCAGTTCTTC.